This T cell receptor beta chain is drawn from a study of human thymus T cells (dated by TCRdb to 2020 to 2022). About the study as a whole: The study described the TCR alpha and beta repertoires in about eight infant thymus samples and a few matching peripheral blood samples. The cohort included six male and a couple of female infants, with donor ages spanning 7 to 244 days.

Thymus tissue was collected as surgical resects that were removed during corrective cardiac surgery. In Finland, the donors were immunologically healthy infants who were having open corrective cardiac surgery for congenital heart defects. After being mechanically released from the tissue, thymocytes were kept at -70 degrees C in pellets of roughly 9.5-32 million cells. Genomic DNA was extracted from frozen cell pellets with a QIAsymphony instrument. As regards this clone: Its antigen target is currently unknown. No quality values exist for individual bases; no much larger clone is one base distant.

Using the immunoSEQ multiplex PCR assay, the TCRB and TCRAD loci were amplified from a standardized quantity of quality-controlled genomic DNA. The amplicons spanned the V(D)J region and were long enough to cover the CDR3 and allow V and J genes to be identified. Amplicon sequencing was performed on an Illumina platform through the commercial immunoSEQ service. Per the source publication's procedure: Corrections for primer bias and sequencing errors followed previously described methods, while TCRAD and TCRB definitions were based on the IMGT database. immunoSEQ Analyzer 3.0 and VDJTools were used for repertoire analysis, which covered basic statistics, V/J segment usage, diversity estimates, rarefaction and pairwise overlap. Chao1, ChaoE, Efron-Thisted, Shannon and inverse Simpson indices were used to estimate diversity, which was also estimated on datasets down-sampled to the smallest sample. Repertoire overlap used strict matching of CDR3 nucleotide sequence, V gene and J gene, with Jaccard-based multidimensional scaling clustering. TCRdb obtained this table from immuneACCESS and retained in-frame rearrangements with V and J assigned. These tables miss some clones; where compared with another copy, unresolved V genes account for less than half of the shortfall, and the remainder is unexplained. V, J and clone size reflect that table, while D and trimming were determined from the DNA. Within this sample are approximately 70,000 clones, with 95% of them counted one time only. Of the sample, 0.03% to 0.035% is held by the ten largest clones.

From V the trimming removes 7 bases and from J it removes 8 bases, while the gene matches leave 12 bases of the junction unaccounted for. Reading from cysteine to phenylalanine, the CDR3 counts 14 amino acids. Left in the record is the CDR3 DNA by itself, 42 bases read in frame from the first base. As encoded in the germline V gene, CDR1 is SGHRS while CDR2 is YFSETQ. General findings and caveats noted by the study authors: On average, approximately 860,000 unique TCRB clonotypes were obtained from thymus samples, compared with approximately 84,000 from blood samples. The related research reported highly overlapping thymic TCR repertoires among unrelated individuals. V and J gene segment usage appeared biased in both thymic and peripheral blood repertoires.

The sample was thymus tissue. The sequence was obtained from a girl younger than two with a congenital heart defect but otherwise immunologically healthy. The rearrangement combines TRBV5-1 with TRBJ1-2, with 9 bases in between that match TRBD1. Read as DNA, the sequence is TGCGCCAGCCGACAGGGGACAGGGAGGACAGGCTACACCTTC. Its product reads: CASRQGTGRTGYTF.